One sample yielded the 24 T cell receptor beta chains listed below, sequenced in a study of blood T cell repertoires in COVID-19. Assay used: immunoSEQ multiplex PCR; TCRdb lists only in-frame clones, some missing. The sample lists 110,000 to 150,000 clones, 84% occurring once. Sequencing was performed on peripheral blood. These receptors all stem from a human donor in a cohort sampled during active COVID-19.

V gene TRBV7-8 combines with J gene TRBJ2-5, with a possible D match to TRBD1 (5 bases). Trimming shortened V by 3 bases and J by 3 bases, and 17 bases separated the two germline ends. The CDR3 spans 16 residues. Germline V CDR1 and CDR2: SGHVS, FQNEAQ. CDR3 loop: CASSLKYRSREETQYF. The DNA of the CDR3 is TGTGCCAGCAGCTTGAAATACAGGTCCCGGGAAGAGACCCAGTACTTC.

The chain employs TRBV9 and TRBJ2-5; 11 bases align to TRBD2. Trimming took 3 bases from V and 1 from J; bases not matched to a gene: 5. CDR1 and CDR2 (germline): SGDLS, YYNGEE. The CDR3 is 16 amino acids. The CDR3: CASSARLAGSQETQYF. For the CDR3, the DNA is TGTGCCAGCAGCGCTCGACTAGCGGGGTCCCAAGAGACCCAGTACTTC.

This rearrangement joins TRBV14 to TRBJ2-7, with D maybe TRBD2 (6 bases). CDR3 length: 13 amino acids. In germline, CDR1 is SGHDN, CDR2 FVKESK. V was shortened by 4 bases and J by 3 bases, with 10 bases between the two germline ends. This CDR3 is CASSRDLDYEQYV. DNA for the CDR3: TGTGCCAGCAGCCGGGACTTAGACTACGAGCAGTACGTC.

This clone was seen only once. V is TRBV24-1 and J is TRBJ1-5; D remains unclear. The CDR3 contains 13 residues. The germline gives CDR1 KGHDR, CDR2 SFDVKD. V lost 9 bases to trimming and J lost 0 bases, with 8 bases between them. The CDR3 nucleotides are TGTGCCACCCAGCTAGATAGCAATCAGCCCCAGCATTTT. Protein product: CATQLDSNQPQHF.

The genes are TRBV6-5 and TRBJ1-1, with D perhaps matching TRBD1 (6 bases). The CDR3 has 14 amino acids. V was trimmed by 6 bases and J by 10 bases, leaving 21 bases between them. Germline CDR1 and CDR2: MNHEY and SVGAGI. The CDR3 DNA follows: TGTGCCAGCAGGGACACCCCGACAGGAGGAGGAGCTTTCTTT. Amino acid sequence: CASRDTPTGGGAFF.

This chain links TRBV13 with TRBJ2-3; no clear D. The CDR3 runs 11 residues. CDR1 and CDR2 from the germline V gene are PRHDT and FYEKMQ (reference sequence). V dropped 3 bases and J dropped 6 bases, with 4 bases sitting between them. The CDR3 reads CASSFSDTQYF. The CDR3 DNA sequence: TGTGCCAGCAGCTTCTCGGATACGCAGTATTTT.

This chain links TRBV18 with TRBJ2-7, with 8 bases identical to TRBD2. The germline gives CDR1 KGHSH, CDR2 LQKENI. J lost 0 bases, V lost 3 bases, and 7 bases had no gene match. The CDR3 covers 16 residues. The CDR3 loop is CASSPSRGDYSYEQYF. Written as DNA, the CDR3 is TGTGCCAGCTCACCCTCGCGGGGGGATTACTCCTACGAGCAGTACTTC.

This clone was detected only a few times. This chain joins TRBV19 and TRBJ1-5, with 8 bases aligning to TRBD1. This CDR3 is 13 amino acids long. With V trimmed by 9 bases and J by 4 bases, 5 bases remained unmatched. Germline V CDR1 and CDR2: LNHDA, SQIVND (reference sequence). CDR3 coding DNA: TGTGCCAGCCACGACAGGGGTAATCAGCCCCAGCATTTT. It specifies CASHDRGNQPQHF.

The genes are TRBV30 and TRBJ2-7; 8 bases match TRBD2. CDR3 length equals 12 residues. V trimming: 2 bases; J trimming: 7 bases; junction bases outside the gene matches: 4. Germline V CDR1 and CDR2: GTSNPN, SVGIG (reference sequence). The CDR3 protein is CAWSPGGGEQYV. The DNA of the CDR3 is TGTGCCTGGAGTCCCGGGGGGGGAGAGCAGTACGTC.

This chain links TRBV19 with TRBJ2-3; 8 bases match TRBD2. Germline assignment: CDR1 LNHDA and CDR2 SQIVND (reference sequence). This CDR3 region has 14 residues. The J segment lost 6 bases and the V segment lost 5 bases, leaving 7 bases of the junction unmatched. CDR3 in DNA: TGTGCCAGTAGTCAACTAGCGGCTGGGGATACGCAGTATTTT. This translates into CASSQLAAGDTQYF.

The rearrangement joins TRBV7-2 to TRBJ2-3; tentative D call: TRBD2 (5 bases). This CDR3 spans 14 amino acids. Trimming took off 1 base at V and 2 bases at J, with 7 bases between the two ends. Per the germline V gene, CDR1 is SGHTA and CDR2 is FQGNSA. Here the CDR3 reads CASSLVDYTDTQYF. CDR3 sequence (DNA): TGTGCCAGCAGCTTAGTAGACTACACAGATACGCAGTATTTT.

The count of this clone is one. The V call is TRBV5-1, the J call TRBJ1-6; TRBD1 aligns across 8 bases. CDR3 length equals 14 residues. Germline CDR1 SGHRS, CDR2 YFSETQ. J gave up 8 bases and V 7 bases, and 8 bases lay outside the gene matches. Here the CDR3 reads CASQTGDDYSPLHF. The CDR3, as DNA: TGCGCCAGCCAGACAGGGGATGATTATTCACCCCTCCACTTT.

The rearrangement joins TRBV7-8 to TRBJ2-1, with TRBD2 matching over 9 bases. V shed 0 bases, J shed 9 bases, and the junction held 12 bases outside the gene matches. CDR3 length equals 17 residues. CDR1 is SGHVS and CDR2 is FQNEAQ in the germline V gene. CDR3 in DNA: TGTGCCAGCAGCTTAGCGCAGGGATTAGCGGGAGTTGTTGAGCAGTTCTTC. This codes for CASSLAQGLAGVVEQFF.

The rearrangement uses TRBV6-6 and TRBJ2-7; D gene uncertain. Trimming stripped 5 bases from V and 3 bases from J, with 14 bases between. The CDR3 spans 14 residues. Germline V gene sequence: CDR1 MNHNY, CDR2 SVGAGI (reference sequence). The CDR3 protein is CASSREASFYEQYF. DNA for the CDR3: TGTGCCAGCAGTCGTGAGGCATCCTTCTACGAGCAGTACTTC.

The chain is built from TRBV2 and TRBJ1-1; 8 bases fit TRBD1. Per the germline V gene, CDR1 is SNHLY and CDR2 is FYNNEI. The CDR3 runs to 13 residues. V lost 10 bases to trimming and J lost 4 bases; unmatched junction nucleotides: 8. As DNA, the CDR3 is TGTGCCACCGGGGGAGACAGGGGCACTGAAGCTTTCTTT. Its protein product is CATGGDRGTEAFF.

The V gene is TRBV27, the J gene TRBJ1-1, with 7 bases aligning to TRBD1. The CDR3 has 13 amino acids. Germline V gene lookup returns CDR1 MNHEY and CDR2 SMNVEV (reference sequence). J was trimmed by 4 bases and V by 5 bases; bases with no gene match: 4. CDR3 sequence: CASSLPGGTEAFF. The CDR3, as DNA: TGTGCCAGCAGTCTCCCAGGGGGCACTGAAGCTTTCTTT.

This sequence joins TRBV7-8 and TRBJ2-3; D is unresolved. With 5 bases removed from V and 0 bases from J, the gap between germline ends came to 9 bases. Germline V CDR1 and CDR2: SGHVS, FQNEAQ. The CDR3 has 14 amino acids. The CDR3 DNA sequence: TGTGCCAGCAGCCCGAAGACTAGCACAGATACGCAGTATTTT. This encodes CASSPKTSTDTQYF.

The chain has TRBV29-1 and TRBJ1-1; D is unclear. Per germline, CDR1 SQVTM and CDR2 ANQGSEA. Trimming left V 3 bases short and J 0 bases short, with 5 bases between. CDR3 length: 12 amino acids. CDR3: CSVDSVNTEAFF. CDR3 coding DNA: TGCAGCGTTGATTCCGTGAACACTGAAGCTTTCTTT.

The rearrangement joins TRBV7-3 to TRBJ2-2; 8 bases line up with TRBD2. CDR1 SGHTA and CDR2 FQGTGA come from the germline V gene. The CDR3 spans 16 residues. The ends lost 5 bases at V and 2 bases at J; junction bases unmatched: 7. In DNA form, the CDR3 reads TGTGCCAGCAGCCCCCCGGGAGGGACTAACACCGGGGAGCTGTTTTTT. Amino acid sequence: CASSPPGGTNTGELFF. The full variable domain, completed using reference TRBV7-3 and TRBJ2-2, is GAGVSQTPSNKVTEKGKYVELRCDPISGHTALYWYRQSLGQGPEFLIYFQGTGAADDSGLPNDRFFAVRPEGSVSTLKIQRTERGDSAVYLCASSPPGGTNTGELFFGEGSRLTVL.

The rearrangement uses TRBV5-1 and TRBJ1-1, with 8 nucleotides matching TRBD1. From germline, CDR1 is SGHRS and CDR2 YFSETQ. Trimming cost V 4 bases and J 4 bases; bases outside gene matches: 9. This CDR3 is built from 15 residues. CDR3 coding DNA: TGCGCCAGCAGCGGCCGGACAGGGAGTGCCACTGAAGCTTTCTTT. Protein: CASSGRTGSATEAFF.

This chain joins TRBV19 and TRBJ1-5; 8 nucleotides agree with TRBD1. The CDR3 is 15 residues long. After removal of 6 bases from V and 4 bases from J, the junction contained 8 bases not matched to a gene. The germline V gene encodes CDR1 LNHDA and CDR2 SQIVND (reference sequence). CDR3 sequence reads: CASRHDTGGNQPQHF. Here the CDR3 DNA reads TGTGCCAGTAGACACGATACAGGGGGAAATCAGCCCCAGCATTTT.

The gene calls are TRBV27 and TRBJ1-5, with 8 bases that match TRBD1. The CDR3 covers 14 residues. Germline CDR1 reads MNHEY; CDR2 reads SMNVEV (reference sequence). The ends lost 10 bases at V and 4 bases at J; junction bases unmatched: 9. The DNA for the CDR3 is TGTGCCACCGCAGGACAGGGAGGAAATCAGCCCCAGCATTTT. Its translation: CATAGQGGNQPQHF.

This chain uses TRBV6-2 or TRBV6-3 with TRBJ2-7; 7 nucleotides match TRBD2. V lost 6 bases to trimming and J lost 1 base; unmatched junction nucleotides: 6. The CDR3 runs to 14 residues. Germline V CDR1 and CDR2: MNHEY, SVGEGT. CDR3: CASSRHGRSYEQYV. In nucleotides, the CDR3 is TGTGCCAGCAGCCGCCACGGGAGGTCCTACGAGCAGTACGTC.

The chain couples TRBV28 to TRBJ2-6; a possible D gene is TRBD1 (5 bases). Trimming pared 7 bases from V and 0 bases from J, leaving 13 bases between. In germline, CDR1 is MDHEN, CDR2 SYDVKM. The CDR3 length is 16 residues. The CDR3 loop is CASTFRDSSGANVLTF. The CDR3 DNA is TGTGCCAGCACCTTCCGCGACAGCTCTGGGGCCAACGTCCTGACTTTC.